The present T cell receptor beta chain was sequenced within a study of T-cell reconstitution after alpha-beta-depleted transplantation in children (dated by TCRdb to 2015 to 2016). Concerning the study at large: Using TCR repertoire profiling, the study followed T-cell immune reconstitution in a quantitative way in children after TCRalphabeta/CD19-depleted allogeneic hematopoietic cell transplantation.

The CDR3 runs 17 residues from the cysteine to the phenylalanine. The kept DNA is CDR3 alone, 51 bases in frame from the first base. Ends trimmed: V by 0 bases, J by 0 bases; bases unmatched to a gene: 5. The germline V gene specifies SGHRS as CDR1 and YFSETQ as CDR2. Preparation of the library involved PCR. The sequencer listed for this sample is Illumina HiSeq 2500. TCR libraries were prepared with molecular barcoding, using unique molecular identifiers to normalize TCRbeta repertoire quantification. Starting from the raw public reads, TCRdb applied fastp trimming at Q25, assembled clones with MiXCR and retained in-frame beta chains. Records with the same CDR3 protein are collapsed into one entry carrying the most frequent genes and DNA. This sample has hundreds of thousands of distinct CDR3 sequences in its table, and roughly an eighth of those were observed once. The top ten clones comprise roughly 5.4% of the sample.

On this clonotype itself: Its antigen specificity is not known. No quality values exist for individual bases; no much larger clone is one base distant.

The starting material was PBMCs from the stem cell graft donor, obtained from the stem cell graft. The receptor chain draws on TRBV5-1 and TRBJ2-1; 8 bases in between match TRBD2. The receptor's source is a human donor who donated a stem cell graft to a child with combined immunodeficiency. The nucleotide sequence reads as follows: TGCGCCAGCAGCTTGGCCCGTAGCGGGACCTCCTACAATGAGCAGTTCTTC. Its protein product is CASSLARSGTSYNEQFF.